Presented here are 7 T cell receptor beta chains from one specimen sequenced in a study of T cell repertoires in cytomegalovirus infection. TCRdb recomputed calls from the reads with MiXCR, one row per CDR3 protein. The sample has roughly 160,000 distinct CDR3 sequences, roughly 22% seen once. These receptors' targets are unknown. This specimen consisted of CD8+ T cells from cultured PBMCs, obtained from culture after CMV antigen stimulation. These receptors were collected from a human donor in good health (CMV status not recorded). Some clones in this sample may be carry-over from other donors' samples.

This clonotype came up a few times. The rearrangement links TRBV7-2 to TRBJ1-1; D is unresolved. Germline lookup yields CDR1 SGHTA and CDR2 FQGNSA. The CDR3 runs 11 residues. The V end was cut by 5 bases, the J end by 11 bases, with 12 bases between. CDR3 in amino acids: CASSPGTWAFF. CDR3 in DNA: TGTGCCAGCAGCCCGGGTACATGGGCTTTCTTT.

This chain connects TRBV7-8 to TRBJ1-1; D call uncertain. The CDR3 is 13 amino acids. V gave up 1 base and J gave up 2 bases, with 5 bases separating them. The V gene's germline CDR1 is SGHVS and CDR2 FQNEAQ. CDR3 sequence reads: CASSLDTNTEAFF. Written as DNA, the CDR3 is TGTGCCAGCAGCTTAGACACTAACACTGAAGCTTTCTTT.

This clonotype showed up many times. J is TRBJ1-1 and V is TRBV27, with TRBD1 as a possible D gene (5 bases). CDR1 MNHEY and CDR2 SMNVEV come from the germline V gene (reference sequence). The ends were cut back, 2 bases at V and 6 bases at J, with 16 bases in the middle. CDR3 size: 15 residues. The CDR3 loop is CASSLGGMGRAEAFF. For the CDR3, the DNA is TGTGCCAGCAGTTTAGGGGGGATGGGACGAGCTGAAGCTTTCTTT.

This clonotype was seen a handful of times. The V gene is TRBV9, the J gene TRBJ2-7; perhaps TRBD2 as D (5 bases). With 4 bases removed from V and 2 bases from J, the gap between germline ends came to 10 bases. The CDR3 runs to 13 residues. Germline values: CDR1 SGDLS, CDR2 YYNGEE. In DNA form, the CDR3 reads TGTGCCAGCAGCTCTCCCGGGGCCTACGAGCAGTACTTC. Translating gives CASSSPGAYEQYF.

The V and J genes are TRBV19 and TRBJ2-3, with D possibly TRBD2 on 5 matching bases. Germline CDR1 and CDR2: LNHDA and SQIVND (reference sequence). The CDR3 sequence is 15 residues long. Trimming stripped 5 bases from V and 2 bases from J, with 14 bases between. In DNA form, the CDR3 reads TGTGCCAGTAGTCCGTGGAGCGGACTCACAGATACGCAGTATTTT. This codes for CASSPWSGLTDTQYF.

This clonotype was counted between two and nine times. The chain combines TRBV7-2 with TRBJ2-1, with D maybe TRBD1 (5 bases). The V gene's germline CDR1 is SGHTA and CDR2 FQGNSA. Trimming stripped 2 bases from V and 2 bases from J, with 10 bases between. CDR3 length: 15 amino acids. In DNA, the CDR3 is TGTGCCAGCAGCTTATGGACGACAGCCTACAATGAGCAGTTCTTC. Protein product: CASSLWTTAYNEQFF.

V gene TRBV7-8 combines with J gene TRBJ2-7, with 8 bases identical to TRBD1. CDR1 SGHVS and CDR2 FQNEAQ come from the germline V gene. The V gene end was trimmed by 5 bases and the J gene end by 6 bases; junction bases not matched to a gene: 9. The CDR3 runs to 14 residues. The CDR3 here is CASSQPGTGVEQYF. CDR3 sequence (DNA): TGTGCCAGCAGCCAGCCCGGGACAGGAGTCGAGCAGTACTTC.